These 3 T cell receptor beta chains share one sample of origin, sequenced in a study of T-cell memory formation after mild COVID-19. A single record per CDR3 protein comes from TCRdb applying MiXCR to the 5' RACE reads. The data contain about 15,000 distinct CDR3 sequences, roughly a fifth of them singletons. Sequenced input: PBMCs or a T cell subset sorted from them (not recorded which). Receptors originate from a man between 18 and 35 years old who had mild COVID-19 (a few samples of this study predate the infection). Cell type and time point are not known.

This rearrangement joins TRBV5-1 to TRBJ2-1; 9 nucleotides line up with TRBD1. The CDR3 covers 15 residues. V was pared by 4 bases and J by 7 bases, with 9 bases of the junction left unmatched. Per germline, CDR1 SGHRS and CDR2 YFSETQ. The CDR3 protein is CASSPRQGVDNEQFF. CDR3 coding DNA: TGCGCCAGCAGCCCCCGACAGGGGGTGGATAATGAGCAGTTCTTC.

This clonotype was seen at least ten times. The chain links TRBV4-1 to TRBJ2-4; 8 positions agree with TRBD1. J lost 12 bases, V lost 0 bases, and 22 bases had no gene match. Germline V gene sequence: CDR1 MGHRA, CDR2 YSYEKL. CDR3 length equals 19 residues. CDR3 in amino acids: CASSQDEGSWGQALGGQYF. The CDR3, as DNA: TGCGCCAGCAGCCAAGATGAAGGCTCATGGGGACAGGCCCTCGGCGGTCAGTACTTC.

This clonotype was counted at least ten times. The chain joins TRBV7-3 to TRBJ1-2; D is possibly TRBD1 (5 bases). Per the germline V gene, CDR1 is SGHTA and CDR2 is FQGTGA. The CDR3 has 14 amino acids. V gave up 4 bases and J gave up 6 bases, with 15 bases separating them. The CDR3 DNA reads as TGTGCCAGCAGCTCCTCTGGGGGGTCGGATGGCTACACCTTC. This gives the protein CASSSSGGSDGYTF.